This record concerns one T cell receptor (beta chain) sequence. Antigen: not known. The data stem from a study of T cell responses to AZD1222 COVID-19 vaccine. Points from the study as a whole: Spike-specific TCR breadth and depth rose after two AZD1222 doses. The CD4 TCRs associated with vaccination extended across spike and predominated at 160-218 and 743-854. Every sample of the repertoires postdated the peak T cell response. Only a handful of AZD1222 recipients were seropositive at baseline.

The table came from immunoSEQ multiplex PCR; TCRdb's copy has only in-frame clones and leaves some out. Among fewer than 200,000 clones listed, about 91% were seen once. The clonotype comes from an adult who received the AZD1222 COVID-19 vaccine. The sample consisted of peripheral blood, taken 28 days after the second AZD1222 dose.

Written as DNA, the CDR3 is TGTGCCAGCAGTGGGCTAAGTCCTGGGGGCGCGTACACTGAAGCTTTCTTT. Translated: CASSGLSPGGAYTEAFF. The chain couples TRBV6-1 to TRBJ1-1; possibly TRBD1 for D (6 bases). The CDR3 totals 17 residues. CDR1 MNHNS and CDR2 SASEGT come from the germline V gene. V shed 4 bases and J shed 3 bases, with 21 bases lying between them.